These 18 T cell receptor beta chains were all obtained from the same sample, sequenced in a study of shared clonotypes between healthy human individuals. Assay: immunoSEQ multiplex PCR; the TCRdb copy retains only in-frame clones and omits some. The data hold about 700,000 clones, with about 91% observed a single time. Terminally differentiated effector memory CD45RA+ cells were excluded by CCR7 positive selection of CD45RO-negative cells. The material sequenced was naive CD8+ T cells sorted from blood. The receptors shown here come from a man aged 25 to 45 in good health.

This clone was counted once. For the CDR3, the DNA is TGTGCCATCAGTGAGCCACGTCTTGGCTACGAGCAGTACTTC. This encodes CAISEPRLGYEQYF. The chain uses TRBV10-3 and TRBJ2-7, with unresolved D. With 2 bases removed from V and 3 bases from J, the gap between germline ends came to 11 bases. This CDR3 comprises 14 residues. Germline lookup yields CDR1 ENHRY and CDR2 SYGVKD.

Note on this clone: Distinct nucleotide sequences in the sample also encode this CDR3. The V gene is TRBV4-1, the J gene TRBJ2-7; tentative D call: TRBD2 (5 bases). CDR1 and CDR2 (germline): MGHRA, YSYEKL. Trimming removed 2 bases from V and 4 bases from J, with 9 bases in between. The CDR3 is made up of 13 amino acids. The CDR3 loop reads CASSQIGGYEQYF. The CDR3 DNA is TGCGCCAGCAGCCAAATTGGCGGGTACGAGCAGTACTTC.

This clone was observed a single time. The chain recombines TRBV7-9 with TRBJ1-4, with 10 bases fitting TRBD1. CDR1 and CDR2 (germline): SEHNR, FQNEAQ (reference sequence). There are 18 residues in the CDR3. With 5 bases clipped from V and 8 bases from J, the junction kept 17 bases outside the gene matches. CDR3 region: CASSPGPGTGAEGEKLFF. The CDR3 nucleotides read TGTGCCAGCAGCCCAGGTCCCGGGACAGGGGCCGAAGGGGAAAAACTGTTTTTT. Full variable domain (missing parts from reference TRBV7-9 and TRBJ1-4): DTGVSQNPRHKITKRGQNVTFRCDPISEHNRLYWYRQTLGQGPEFLTYFQNEAQLEKSRLLSDRFSAERPKGSFSTLEIQRTEQGDSAMYLCASSPGPGTGAEGEKLFFGSGTQLSVL.

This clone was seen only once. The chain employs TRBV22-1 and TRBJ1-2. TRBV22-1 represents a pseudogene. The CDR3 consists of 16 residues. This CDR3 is CPGSTHRARKTYGYTF. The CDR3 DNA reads TGTCCTGGGAGTACTCATCGAGCGAGAAAGACCTATGGCTACACCTTC.

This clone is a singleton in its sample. In DNA form, the CDR3 reads TGTGCCAGCAGCTACACAGGGGGCTCCTACGAGCAGTACTTC. Protein product: CASSYTGGSYEQYF. The chain recombines TRBV7-2 with TRBJ2-7, with 8 nucleotides matching TRBD1. The CDR3 has 14 residues. Germline V gene data show CDR1 as SGHTA and CDR2 as FQGNSA. With 4 bases clipped from V and 0 bases from J, the junction kept 2 bases outside the gene matches.

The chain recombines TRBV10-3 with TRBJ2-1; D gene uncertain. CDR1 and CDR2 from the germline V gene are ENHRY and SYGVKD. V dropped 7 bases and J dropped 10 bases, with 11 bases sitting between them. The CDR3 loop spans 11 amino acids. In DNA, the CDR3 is TGTGCCATCAAAGATCCAGGCGAGCAGTTCTTC. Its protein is CAIKDPGEQFF.

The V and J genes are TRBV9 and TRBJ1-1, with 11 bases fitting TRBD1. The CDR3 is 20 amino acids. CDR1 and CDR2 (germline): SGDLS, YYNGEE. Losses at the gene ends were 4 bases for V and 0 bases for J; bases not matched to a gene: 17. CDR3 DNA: TGTGCCAGCAGCCATCCTGTCCAACCGGGACAGGGGGACCTGAACACTGAAGCTTTCTTT. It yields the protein CASSHPVQPGQGDLNTEAFF.

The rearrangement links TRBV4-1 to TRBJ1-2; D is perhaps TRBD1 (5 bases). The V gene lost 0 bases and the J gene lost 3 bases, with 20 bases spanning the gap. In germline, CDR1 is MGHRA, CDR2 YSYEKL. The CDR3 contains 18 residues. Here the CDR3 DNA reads TGCGCCAGCAGCCAAGATGAGGACCGCCTTGGGGCGTACTATGGCTACACCTTC. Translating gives CASSQDEDRLGAYYGYTF.

CDR3 region: CASSPGLASTDTQYF. The CDR3 DNA follows: TGTGCCAGCAGCCCGGGACTAGCGAGCACAGATACGCAGTATTTT. The rearrangement links TRBV7-9 to TRBJ2-3; TRBD2 matches at 10 bases. This CDR3 region has 15 residues. Germline V gives CDR1 SEHNR, CDR2 FQNEAQ (reference sequence). After removal of 5 bases from V and 0 bases from J, the junction contained 2 bases not matched to a gene.

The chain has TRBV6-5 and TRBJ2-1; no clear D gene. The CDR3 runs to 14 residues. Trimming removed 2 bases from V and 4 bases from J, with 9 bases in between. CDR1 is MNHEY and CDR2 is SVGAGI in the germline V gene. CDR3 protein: CASSYKESYNEQFF. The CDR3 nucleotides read TGTGCCAGCAGTTACAAGGAGTCTTACAATGAGCAGTTCTTC.

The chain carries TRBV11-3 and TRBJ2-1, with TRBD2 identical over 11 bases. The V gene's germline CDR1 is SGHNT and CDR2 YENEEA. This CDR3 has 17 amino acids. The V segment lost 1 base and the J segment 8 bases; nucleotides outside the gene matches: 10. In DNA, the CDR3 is TGTGCCAGCAGCTTAGGGACTAGCGGGTCTCTTATGGATGAGCAGTTCTTC. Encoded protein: CASSLGTSGSLMDEQFF. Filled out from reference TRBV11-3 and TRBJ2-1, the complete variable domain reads EAGVVQSPRYKIIEKKQPVAFWCNPISGHNTLYWYLQNLGQGPELLIRYENEEAVDDSQLPKDRFSAERLKGVDSTLKIQPAELGDSAVYLCASSLGTSGSLMDEQFFGPGTRLTVL.

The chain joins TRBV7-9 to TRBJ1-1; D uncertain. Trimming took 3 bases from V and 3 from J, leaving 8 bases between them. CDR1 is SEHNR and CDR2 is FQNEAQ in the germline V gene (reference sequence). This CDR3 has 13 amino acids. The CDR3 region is CASSFGPHTEAFF. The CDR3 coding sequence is TGTGCCAGCAGCTTCGGACCCCACACTGAAGCTTTCTTT.

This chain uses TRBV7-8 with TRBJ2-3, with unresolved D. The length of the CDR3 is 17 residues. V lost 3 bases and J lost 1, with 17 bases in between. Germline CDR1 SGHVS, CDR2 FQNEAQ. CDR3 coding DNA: TGTGCCAGCAGCTTCAAGGGCTGGAATCAGGGCACAGATACGCAGTATTTT. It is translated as CASSFKGWNQGTDTQYF. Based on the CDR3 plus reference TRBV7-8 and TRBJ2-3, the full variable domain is GAGVSQSPRYKVAKRGQDVALRCDPISGHVSLFWYQQALGQGPEFLTYFQNEAQLDKSGLPSDRFFAERPEGSVSTLKIQRTQQEDSAVYLCASSFKGWNQGTDTQYFGPGTRLTVL.

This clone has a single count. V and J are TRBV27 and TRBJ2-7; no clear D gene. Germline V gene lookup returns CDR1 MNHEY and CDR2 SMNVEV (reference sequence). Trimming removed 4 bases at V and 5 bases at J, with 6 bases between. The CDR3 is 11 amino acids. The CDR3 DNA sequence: TGTGCCAGCAGTTCCACGAACGAGCAGTACTTC. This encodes CASSSTNEQYF.

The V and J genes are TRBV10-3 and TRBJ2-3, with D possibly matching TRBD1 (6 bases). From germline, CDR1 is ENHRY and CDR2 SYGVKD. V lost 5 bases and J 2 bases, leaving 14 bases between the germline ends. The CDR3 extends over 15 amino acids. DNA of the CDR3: TGTGCCATCAGTCCACAGGGATCTTACACAGATACGCAGTATTTT. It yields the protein CAISPQGSYTDTQYF.

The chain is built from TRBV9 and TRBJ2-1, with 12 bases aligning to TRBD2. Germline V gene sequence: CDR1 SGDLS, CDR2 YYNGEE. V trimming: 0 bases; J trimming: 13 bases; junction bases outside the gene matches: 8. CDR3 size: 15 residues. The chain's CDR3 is CASSVGSSGRASQFF. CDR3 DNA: TGTGCCAGCAGCGTAGGGTCTAGCGGGAGGGCCTCCCAGTTCTTC.

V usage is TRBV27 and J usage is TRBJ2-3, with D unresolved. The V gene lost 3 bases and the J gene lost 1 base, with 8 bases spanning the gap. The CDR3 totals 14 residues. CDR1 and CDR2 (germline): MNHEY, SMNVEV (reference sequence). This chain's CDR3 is CASSFLDRTDTQYF. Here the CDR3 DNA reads TGTGCCAGCAGTTTTTTGGACCGCACAGATACGCAGTATTTT.

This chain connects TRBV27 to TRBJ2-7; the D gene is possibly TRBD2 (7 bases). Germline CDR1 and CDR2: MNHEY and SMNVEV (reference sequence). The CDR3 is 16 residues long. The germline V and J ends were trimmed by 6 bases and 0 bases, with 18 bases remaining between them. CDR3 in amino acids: CASSVRGGAHSYEQYF. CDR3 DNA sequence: TGTGCCAGCAGCGTTAGAGGGGGGGCTCACTCCTACGAGCAGTACTTC.